The 28 T cell receptor beta chains given below trace back to one sample, sequenced in a study of Graves' ophthalmopathy and Graves' hyperthyroidism. The authors amplified TCR beta CDR3 regions from RNA transcripts. In the first round, RT-PCR was carried out with HTBI primers, and a multiplex PCR formed the second round. TCRdb reanalysed the multiplex PCR reads using MiXCR and keeps one entry per CDR3 protein. The sample lists around 470,000 distinct CDR3 sequences; 13% to 15% were seen once. Input material: blood. These TCRs come from a woman in her 30s with Graves' ophthalmopathy.

This clonotype came up many times. This rearrangement joins TRBV6-5 to TRBJ2-5; 10 nucleotides agree with TRBD2. Germline CDR1 is MNHEY and CDR2 is SVGAGI. J was trimmed by 0 bases and V by 5 bases; bases with no gene match: 3. There are 15 residues in the CDR3. CDR3: CASSRGLADQETQYF. The CDR3 nucleotides are TGTGCCAGCAGTCGCGGACTAGCGGACCAAGAGACCCAGTACTTC.

In this sample, this clonotype turned up many times. The chain has TRBV27 and TRBJ2-6, with a tentative D call TRBD2 (6 bases). The CDR3 sequence is 14 residues long. V was cut by 5 bases and J by 8 bases, with 13 bases left in between. CDR1 is MNHEY, CDR2 SMNVEV, per germline (reference sequence). CDR3 DNA sequence: TGTGCCAGCAGTAGGGGACTGGAAACCAACGTCCTGACTTTC. Translating it yields CASSRGLETNVLTF.

Ten or more counts support this clonotype. The chain carries TRBV6-5 and TRBJ2-2, with TRBD2 matching over 8 bases. Germline lookup yields CDR1 MNHEY and CDR2 SVGAGI. This CDR3 contains 15 residues. V was pared by 4 bases and J by 8 bases, with 9 bases of the junction left unmatched. CDR3 amino acids: CASSLGLGPVGELFF. CDR3 coding DNA: TGTGCCAGCAGTTTGGGACTAGGGCCAGTGGGGGAGCTGTTTTTT.

This chain links TRBV12-5 with TRBJ2-2, with 10 bases fitting TRBD1. The CDR3 is made up of 17 amino acids. Germline CDR1 LGHNT, CDR2 FRNRAP. The V and J ends lost 3 bases and 1 base, in that order; junction bases with no gene match: 5. The CDR3 here is CASGFPRDRGNTGELFF. The CDR3 region has the DNA TGTGCTAGTGGTTTTCCCCGGGACAGGGGGAACACCGGGGAGCTGTTTTTT.

V gene TRBV4-1 combines with J gene TRBJ1-2, with D possibly being TRBD1 (6 bases). Trimming removed 0 bases at V and 4 bases at J, with 18 bases between. CDR3 length: 17 amino acids. The germline CDR1 and CDR2 sequences are MGHRA and YSYEKL. In DNA form, the CDR3 reads TGCGCCAGCAGCCAAGAGGGAGCCCAGGGGTATTTCTATGGCTACACCTTC. As protein: CASSQEGAQGYFYGYTF.

The table lists this clonotype with many counts. Since no conserved phenylalanine or tryptophan closes the CDR3, a read error is the likely cause. V and J are TRBV6-1 and TRBJ1-1, with 8 positions matching TRBD1. With V trimmed by 2 bases and J by 4 bases, 12 bases remained unmatched. The CDR3 spans 17 residues. CDR1 MNHNS and CDR2 SASEGT come from the germline V gene. The CDR3 protein is CASSEQDTGGWVTEAFS. Written as DNA, the CDR3 is TGTGCCAGCAGTGAACAGGATACAGGGGGTTGGGTCACTGAAGCTTTCTCT.

This clonotype was picked up many times. In DNA form, the CDR3 reads TGTGCCAGCAGTTTAGTCGGAATGAACTATGGCTACACCTTC. This gives the protein CASSLVGMNYGYTF. This chain links TRBV12-3 or TRBV12-4 with TRBJ1-2; no clear D gene. V was trimmed by 1 base and J by 2 bases, leaving 8 bases between them. The CDR3 runs to 14 residues.

This sequence joins TRBV6-5 and TRBJ2-7, with 8 positions matching TRBD1. The CDR3 sequence is 12 residues long. Germline V gene sequence: CDR1 MNHEY, CDR2 SVGAGI. With 6 bases clipped from V and 6 bases from J, the junction kept 4 bases outside the gene matches. In DNA, the CDR3 is TGTGCCAGCAGCTACAGGGGGAGCGAGCAGTACGTC. This codes for CASSYRGSEQYV.

The chain employs TRBV6-2 or TRBV6-3 and TRBJ2-5, with 8 bases fitting TRBD2. Germline CDR1 reads MNHEY; CDR2 reads SVGEGT. This CDR3 has 18 amino acids. V shed 6 bases, J shed 2 bases, and the junction held 17 bases outside the gene matches. The CDR3 nucleotides read TGTGCCAGCAGCAAGGGGGGACTAGGCTATCCCCCACAAGAGACCCAGTACTTC. Amino acid sequence: CASSKGGLGYPPQETQYF.

V is TRBV6-5 and J is TRBJ1-1; 11 bases are a match to TRBD1. V lost 4 bases, J lost 0 bases, and 7 bases stayed unmatched. This CDR3 region has 17 residues. Germline V gene lookup returns CDR1 MNHEY and CDR2 SVGAGI. CDR3 DNA sequence: TGTGCCAGCAGTTCTACGGACAGGGGGCAGGTGAACACTGAAGCTTTCTTT. Its protein product is CASSSTDRGQVNTEAFF.

This clonotype turned up a few times. The V call is TRBV13, the J call TRBJ1-2, with TRBD1 identical over 7 bases. Trimming cost V 7 bases and J 0 bases; bases outside gene matches: 17. CDR3 size: 18 residues. From germline, CDR1 is PRHDT and CDR2 FYEKMQ (reference sequence). The CDR3 is CASTSGTEITLANYGYTF. The CDR3 DNA reads as TGTGCCAGCACCTCCGGGACAGAAATAACATTAGCTAACTATGGCTACACCTTC.

The chain uses TRBV30 and TRBJ2-5, with TRBD1 matching 9 bases. This CDR3 has 14 amino acids. With V trimmed by 1 base and J by 3 bases, 3 bases remained unmatched. Per germline, CDR1 GTSNPN and CDR2 SVGIG (reference sequence). The CDR3 sequence is CAWSGTGDEETQYF. DNA of the CDR3: TGTGCCTGGAGTGGGACAGGGGATGAAGAGACCCAGTACTTC.

Concerning this clonotype: It may be a read error: a sequence one base away is much more abundant. The gene calls are TRBV20-1 and TRBJ2-7; D tentatively reads TRBD1 or TRBD2 (5 bases each). The CDR3 is 14 amino acids. Germline V gene sequence: CDR1 DFQATT, CDR2 SNEGSKA (reference sequence). CDR3 amino acids: CGARDWDAYYEQYF. In DNA, the CDR3 is TGCGGTGCTAGAGATTGGGACGCTTACTACGAGCAGTACTTC.

This clonotype was seen at least ten times. This sequence joins TRBV6-5 and TRBJ1-5; no firm D call. Germline V lookup: CDR1 MNHEY, CDR2 SVGAGI. The ends were cut back, 6 bases at V and 0 bases at J, with 9 bases in the middle. This CDR3 is built from 14 residues. The CDR3 nucleotides read TGTGCCAGCAGAAGCTGGGTTAGCAATCAGCCCCAGCATTTT. Translated: CASRSWVSNQPQHF.

This clonotype was found many times. The chain uses TRBV12-3 or TRBV12-4 and TRBJ2-7; 9 nucleotides align to TRBD2. CDR3 length equals 16 residues. The trim removed 5 bases at V and 5 bases at J, leaving 13 bases unmatched. The CDR3 coding sequence is TGTGCCAGCAGTGTTGCTTGGCGGGAGGGCCGGAACGAGCAGTACTTC. Translated, it gives CASSVAWREGRNEQYF.

There are many counts of this clonotype. The rearrangement joins TRBV9 to TRBJ1-1, with a possible D match to TRBD1 (5 bases). V lost 0 bases and J lost 4, with 10 bases in between. Germline V gene sequence: CDR1 SGDLS, CDR2 YYNGEE. The CDR3 sequence is 14 residues long. DNA for the CDR3: TGTGCCAGCAGCGTAGGTCGGGGGGGCACTGAAGCTTTCTTT. As protein: CASSVGRGGTEAFF.

This clonotype has ten or more counts. The V and J genes are TRBV6-1 and TRBJ2-7; D perhaps matches TRBD2 (6 bases). From germline, CDR1 is MNHNS and CDR2 SASEGT. The CDR3 spans 14 residues. The V end lost 2 bases, the J end lost 3 bases, and 11 bases lay between the germline ends. The DNA of the CDR3 is TGTGCCAGCAGTGAAAACGGAGGGTACTACGAGCAGTACTTC. Its protein product is CASSENGGYYEQYF.

This clonotype was detected ten times or more. The chain couples TRBV11-2 to TRBJ1-2; 7 nucleotides agree with TRBD1. J gave up 4 bases and V 7 bases, and 6 bases lay outside the gene matches. The V gene's germline CDR1 is SGHAT and CDR2 FQNNGV. The CDR3 length is 13 residues. The CDR3 DNA follows: TGTGCCAGCACTGCGCCAGGGGGCTATGGCTACACCTTC. It translates to CASTAPGGYGYTF.

This clonotype was observed many times. The chain recombines TRBV9 with TRBJ2-2; the D is unclear. CDR3 size: 17 residues. The V gene's germline CDR1 is SGDLS and CDR2 YYNGEE. Deletions cut 0 bases from V and 0 bases from J, with 12 bases between. CDR3 bases: TGTGCCAGCAGCGTAGTGGCTACCGGTTCGAACACCGGGGAGCTGTTTTTT. Its translation is CASSVVATGSNTGELFF.

The sample holds many counts of this clonotype. This rearrangement joins TRBV10-1 to TRBJ1-3; no definite D call. CDR1 WNHNN and CDR2 SYGVQD come from the germline V gene (reference sequence). The CDR3 contains 15 residues. V lost 3 bases and J 0 bases, leaving 9 bases between the germline ends. The CDR3 loop is CASSDGVHSGNTIYF. The CDR3, as DNA: TGCGCCAGCAGTGACGGGGTCCACTCTGGAAACACCATATATTTT.

V and J are TRBV6-5 and TRBJ2-5; 7 bases are a match to TRBD2. Germline V CDR1 and CDR2: MNHEY, SVGAGI. Losses at the gene ends were 6 bases for V and 2 bases for J; bases not matched to a gene: 12. This CDR3 region has 16 residues. The DNA of the CDR3 is TGTGCCAGCAGCTCCTCCCGCCCCGGGGGGCAAGAGACCCAGTACTTC. It yields the protein CASSSSRPGGQETQYF.

In this sample, this clonotype turned up many times. The chain carries TRBV28 and TRBJ1-1, with a tentative D call TRBD1 (5 bases). Germline loops: CDR1 MDHEN, CDR2 SYDVKM. CDR3 length: 15 amino acids. Trimming removed 5 bases from V and 0 bases from J, with 13 bases in between. The CDR3, as DNA: TGTGCCAGCAGTATAGCCACGGGGCTGAACACTGAAGCTTTCTTT. Encoded protein: CASSIATGLNTEAFF.

This chain connects TRBV5-1 to TRBJ2-7, with 12 bases identical to TRBD2. CDR1 SGHRS and CDR2 YFSETQ come from the germline V gene. V shed 5 bases and J 0 bases; nucleotides not matched to a gene: 3. CDR3 size: 15 residues. This chain's CDR3 is CASSGLAGNSYEQYF. As DNA, the CDR3 is TGCGCCAGCAGTGGACTAGCGGGGAACTCCTACGAGCAGTACTTC.

This chain links TRBV6-1 with TRBJ2-6; D gene uncertain. V was trimmed by 8 bases and J by 0 bases, leaving 8 bases between them. Germline loops: CDR1 MNHNS, CDR2 SASEGT. The CDR3 loop spans 14 amino acids. CDR3 nucleotides: TGTGCCAGCCTCGATTACTCTGGGGCCAACGTCCTGACTTTC. It encodes CASLDYSGANVLTF.

This clonotype was counted only a few times. The CDR3, as DNA: TGTGCCAGTAGCCCTAATCCCGGTAGCAATCAGCCCCAGCATTTT. It translates to CASSPNPGSNQPQHF. This sequence joins TRBV19 and TRBJ1-5; D is undetermined. The CDR3 covers 15 residues. Germline values: CDR1 LNHDA, CDR2 SQIVND (reference sequence). V was clipped by 6 bases and J by 0 bases, with 12 bases between them. Full variable domain (rest looked up from reference TRBV19 and TRBJ1-5): DGGITQSPKYLFRKEGQNVTLSCEQNLNHDAMYWYRQDPGQGLRLIYYSQIVNDFQKGDIAEGYSVSREKKESFPLTVTSAQKNPTAFYLCASSPNPGSNQPQHFGDGTRLSIL.

This clonotype was seen ten or more times. The CDR3 DNA reads as TGTGCCAGCAGCTTAGGGTACGGTCATTCGAACACTGAAGCTTTCTTT. It specifies CASSLGYGHSNTEAFF. V and J are TRBV7-9 and TRBJ1-1; no firm D call. V was pared by 1 base and J by 1 base, with 13 bases between. The CDR3 length is 16 residues. Germline V gene lookup returns CDR1 SEHNR and CDR2 FQNEAQ (reference sequence).

This clonotype was counted ten times or more. The chain recombines TRBV20-1 with TRBJ1-5; D is perhaps TRBD1 (5 bases). This CDR3 spans 14 amino acids. Germline loops: CDR1 DFQATT, CDR2 SNEGSKA (reference sequence). V was pared by 5 bases and J by 2 bases, with 13 bases between. The CDR3 loop reads CSAVDRGGNQPQHF. The CDR3 bases are TGCAGTGCTGTTGATCGGGGCGGCAATCAGCCCCAGCATTTT.

Ten or more counts support this clonotype. This chain connects TRBV12-3 or TRBV12-4 to TRBJ1-5; perhaps TRBD1 as D (6 bases). Trimming cost V 6 bases and J 0 bases, with 21 bases left between them. The CDR3 totals 18 residues. The CDR3 DNA reads TGTGCCAGCAGCCCTAGGGGGGGGGGCGGTCCTAGCAATCAGCCCCAGCATTTT. It encodes CASSPRGGGGPSNQPQHF.